This T cell receptor beta chain was captured in a study of blood T cell repertoires in COVID-19. About the study: The samples span acute and convalescent COVID-19 from the United States, Italy and Spain.

V shed 0 bases, J shed 7 bases, and the junction held 6 bases outside the gene matches. The CDR3 extends over 16 amino acids. The germline CDR1 and CDR2 sequences are SGHVS and FQNEAQ. Authors' methods: Reference gene primer amplification gave estimated nucleated cell counts. Only in-frame clones appear in the TCRdb table, and some are missing; sequencing was by immunoSEQ multiplex PCR. The V and J calls and the clone size are those of that table, but D and trimming were determined from the DNA. The sample has roughly 50,000 clones; about 91% are singletons. Sample: peripheral blood. The TCR comes from a woman in her sixties or seventies with active or convalescent COVID-19. The chain carries TRBV7-8 and TRBJ1-4; TRBD1 matches 9 bases. The CDR3 is CASSLAIGTGSEKLFF. The CDR3 DNA reads TGTGCCAGCAGCTTAGCAATTGGGACAGGGTCTGAAAAACTGTTTTTT.